These 25 T cell receptor beta chains were all obtained from the same sample, sequenced in a study of T cell changes during pregnancy in multiple sclerosis (dated by TCRdb to between 2018 and 2020). The library was obtained by the immunoSEQ multiplex PCR assay. TCRdb stores this immuneACCESS table with in-frame sequences only. Part of the clones is absent; in the studies checked, under half of the shortfall reflects unresolved V genes, and no reason is known for the rest. This sample comprises tens of thousands of clones, 92% of them detected only once. Roughly 0.46% of the sample is taken by the ten largest. Sequencing used CD4+ T cells from peripheral blood mononuclear cells, obtained after pregnancy. The receptors stem from a female donor with multiple sclerosis, enrolled in a pregnancy study.

V usage is TRBV5-1 and J usage is TRBJ2-1, with 12 bases lining up with TRBD2. The ends lost 7 bases at V and 7 bases at J; junction bases unmatched: 9. Germline CDR1 reads SGHRS; CDR2 reads YFSETQ. CDR3 length: 15 amino acids. This chain's CDR3 is CASRSTGTSGNEQFF. The CDR3 DNA reads as TGCGCCAGCCGCTCAACCGGGACTAGCGGGAATGAGCAGTTCTTC.

This chain joins TRBV11-2 and TRBJ1-2; D is undetermined. In germline, CDR1 is SGHAT, CDR2 FQNNGV. The CDR3 totals 13 residues. V shed 4 bases and J shed 8 bases, with 14 bases lying between them. The CDR3 reads CASSSRRGTGYTF. The CDR3 DNA is TGTGCCAGCAGCTCCCGTCGGGGTACGGGCTACACCTTC.

A single count supports this clone. The rearrangement links TRBV12-5 to TRBJ2-2; D is perhaps TRBD1 (5 bases). V was cut by 6 bases and J by 7 bases, with 9 bases left in between. The CDR3 runs to 12 residues. Germline V gives CDR1 LGHNT, CDR2 FRNRAP. The CDR3 bases are TGTGCTAGTGGGGGGCGTAACGGGGAGCTGTTTTTT. As protein: CASGGRNGELFF.

The gene calls are TRBV7-3 and TRBJ2-2, with a weak D call TRBD2 (6 bases). The CDR3 runs 13 residues. The V and J ends lost 5 bases and 6 bases respectively, with 10 bases between them. Germline-derived CDR1 and CDR2 are SGHTA and FQGTGA. CDR3 in DNA: TGTGCCAGCAGCCCGTCGGGGGCCGGGGAGCTGTTTTTT. Amino acid sequence: CASSPSGAGELFF.

The rearrangement uses TRBV19 and TRBJ2-3, with 7 nucleotides matching TRBD1. The CDR3 is 12 residues long. Germline loops: CDR1 LNHDA, CDR2 SQIVND (reference sequence). V lost 9 bases, J lost 6 bases, and 6 bases stayed unmatched. In nucleotides, the CDR3 is TGTGCCAGCCTTTCGGACAGGGATACGCAGTATTTT. This encodes CASLSDRDTQYF.

V gene TRBV9 combines with J gene TRBJ2-5, with TRBD1 identical over 7 bases. V was clipped by 2 bases and J by 1 base; unmatched bases: 8. The CDR3 sequence is 16 residues long. Germline V gene data show CDR1 as SGDLS and CDR2 as YYNGEE. This CDR3 is CASSVRGDRAQETQYF. The CDR3 bases are TGTGCCAGCAGCGTGAGGGGAGACAGGGCCCAAGAGACCCAGTACTTC.

The gene calls are TRBV6-1 and TRBJ1-5; D ambiguous. The CDR3 is 13 amino acids. Per the germline V gene, CDR1 is MNHNS and CDR2 is SASEGT. Trimming shortened V by 7 bases and J by 7 bases, and 14 bases separated the two germline ends. CDR3 region: CASTPTLIQPQHF. Written as DNA, the CDR3 is TGTGCCAGCACACCTACCTTGATCCAGCCCCAGCATTTT.

The rearrangement links TRBV14 to TRBJ2-5; 12 bases match TRBD2. This CDR3 is 17 amino acids long. V trimming: 0 bases; J trimming: 4 bases; junction bases outside the gene matches: 6. Germline CDR1 and CDR2: SGHDN and FVKESK. CDR3 DNA: TGTGCCAGCAGCCAAGATAGGTCTAGCGGGAGGGGAGAGACCCAGTACTTC. Its translation: CASSQDRSSGRGETQYF.

This clone was detected a few times. The chain combines TRBV5-4 with TRBJ2-7, with a weak D call TRBD2 (6 bases). CDR1 and CDR2 from the germline V gene are SGHNT and YYREEE (reference sequence). The CDR3 is 14 amino acids. Trimming cost V 4 bases and J 6 bases, with 17 bases left between them. DNA of the CDR3: TGTGCCAGCAGCCGGACGTCGGGAGCGGGCGAGCAGTACTTC. This translates into CASSRTSGAGEQYF.

V is TRBV19 and J is TRBJ2-5; D is possibly TRBD1 (7 bases). The germline V gene has CDR1 LNHDA and CDR2 SQIVND (reference sequence). The CDR3 is 15 residues long. Trimming cost V 1 base and J 2 bases, with 11 bases left between them. CDR3 DNA sequence: TGTGCCAGTAGTATAGGCGGGACAGCTCAAGAGACCCAGTACTTC. It is translated as CASSIGGTAQETQYF.

The sample holds one count of this clone. This chain links TRBV18 with TRBJ1-1; 8 bases agree with TRBD1. The length of the CDR3 is 14 residues. CDR1 is KGHSH, CDR2 LQKENI, per germline. The junction had 5 bases not matched to a gene; V was cut back by 1 base and J by 7 bases. The CDR3 DNA reads TGTGCCAGCTCACCACGGGATGGGACAGGTGAAGCTTTCTTT. Translation gives CASSPRDGTGEAFF. Variable domain in full (rest from reference TRBV18 and TRBJ1-1): NAGVMQNPRHLVRRRGQEARLRCSPMKGHSHVYWYRQLPEEGLKFMVYLQKENIIDESGMPKERFSAEFPKEGPSILRIQQVVRGDSAAYFCASSPRDGTGEAFFGQGTRLTVV.

The chain combines TRBV18 with TRBJ2-5; TRBD2 is a possible D gene (6 bases). Germline lookup yields CDR1 KGHSH and CDR2 LQKENI. The CDR3 spans 14 residues. Trimming left V 5 bases short and J 2 bases short, with 12 bases between. CDR3 bases: TGTGCCAGCTCATACGGACGGGAGCAAGAGACCCAGTACTTC. Its translation is CASSYGREQETQYF.

The chain has TRBV5-4 and TRBJ2-3; 8 bases fit TRBD1. The CDR3 covers 15 residues. CDR1 is SGHNT, CDR2 YYREEE, per germline (reference sequence). V dropped 3 bases and J dropped 2; count of bases not matched to a gene: 5. Here the CDR3 DNA reads TGTGCCAGCAGCTCCCGGGACAGGACCACAGATACGCAGTATTTT. Its protein product is CASSSRDRTTDTQYF.

This rearrangement joins TRBV27 to TRBJ1-1, with D uncertain. The CDR3 runs to 15 residues. Germline assignment: CDR1 MNHEY and CDR2 SMNVEV (reference sequence). V lost 4 bases and J lost 0, with 12 bases in between. The CDR3 DNA follows: TGTGCCAGCAGTTCGGCGTTACAGATGAACACTGAAGCTTTCTTT. This sequence encodes CASSSALQMNTEAFF.

The chain links TRBV9 to TRBJ2-2; the D gene is possibly TRBD2 (6 bases). This CDR3 comprises 14 residues. The ends were cut back, 1 base at V and 5 bases at J, with 9 bases in the middle. CDR1 and CDR2 (germline): SGDLS, YYNGEE. CDR3 amino acids: CASSVRETTGELFF. The CDR3 DNA reads TGTGCCAGCAGCGTACGGGAGACAACCGGGGAGCTGTTTTTT.

In DNA form, the CDR3 reads TGCAGCATGATACGGACAGGATCTTCAGAGACCCAGTACTTC. Amino acid sequence: CSMIRTGSSETQYF. This chain joins TRBV29-1 and TRBJ2-5; TRBD1 agrees at 7 bases. Germline V gene data show CDR1 as SQVTM and CDR2 as ANQGSEA. The trim removed 8 bases at V and 4 bases at J, leaving 13 bases unmatched. There are 14 residues in the CDR3.

The V gene is TRBV5-8, the J gene TRBJ1-2, with D uncertain. CDR3 length: 13 residues. Germline V gives CDR1 SGHTS, CDR2 YDEGEE. Trimming took off 0 bases at V and 8 bases at J, with 11 bases between the two ends. CDR3 loop: CASSLVPQRGYTF. Written as DNA, the CDR3 is TGTGCCAGCAGCTTGGTCCCCCAGCGGGGCTACACCTTC.

The V and J genes are TRBV6-5 and TRBJ2-1; 10 bases match TRBD1. The CDR3 has 13 residues. Germline assignment: CDR1 MNHEY and CDR2 SVGAGI. Unmatched junction bases numbered 4, after V lost 6 bases and J lost 8 bases. The CDR3 sequence: CASRRTGGYEQFF. In DNA form, the CDR3 reads TGTGCCAGCAGGCGGACAGGGGGGTATGAGCAGTTCTTC.

The chain is built from TRBV30 and TRBJ2-7; D possibly corresponds to TRBD2 (5 bases). CDR1 GTSNPN and CDR2 SVGIG come from the germline V gene (reference sequence). V dropped 2 bases and J dropped 2 bases, with 10 bases sitting between them. The CDR3 sequence is 13 residues long. CDR3 nucleotide sequence: TGTGCCTGGAGTACCGGGGTAGCCTACGAGCAGTACTTC. As protein: CAWSTGVAYEQYF.

The V gene is TRBV6-5, the J gene TRBJ2-2, with TRBD1 identical over 10 bases. The CDR3 is 15 amino acids. Germline CDR1 is MNHEY and CDR2 is SVGAGI. After removal of 6 bases from V and 9 bases from J, the junction contained 10 bases not matched to a gene. CDR3 amino acids: CASSRRDRGNRELFF. Here the CDR3 DNA reads TGTGCCAGCAGCCGCCGGGACAGGGGAAATAGGGAGCTGTTTTTT.

The gene calls are TRBV28 and TRBJ2-5; 8 bases fit TRBD2. The CDR3 loop spans 15 amino acids. Per germline, CDR1 MDHEN and CDR2 SYDVKM. Germline trimming cut 4 bases from V and 2 bases from J; bases unmatched to any gene: 6. The CDR3 DNA is TGTGCCAGCAGTTCCATAGCGGGGTTACAAGAGACCCAGTACTTC. Its translation is CASSSIAGLQETQYF.

The chain couples TRBV2 to TRBJ2-1; D may be TRBD2 (5 bases). V lost 6 bases and J 9 bases, leaving 12 bases between the germline ends. CDR3 length equals 12 residues. Per germline, CDR1 SNHLY and CDR2 FYNNEI. CDR3 sequence reads: CASRLLDSEQFF. CDR3 sequence (DNA): TGTGCCAGCAGATTACTAGATAGTGAGCAGTTCTTC.

The chain is built from TRBV5-4 and TRBJ2-1, with TRBD1 identical over 7 bases. Germline assignment: CDR1 SGHNT and CDR2 YYREEE (reference sequence). This CDR3 region has 15 residues. V trimming: 6 bases; J trimming: 2 bases; junction bases outside the gene matches: 8. CDR3 coding DNA: TGTGCCAGCACCTTTGACAGGGACGCCTACAATGAGCAGTTCTTC. Protein sequence: CASTFDRDAYNEQFF.

This chain connects TRBV7-9 to TRBJ2-2; D gene ambiguous. CDR3 size: 12 residues. The germline CDR1 and CDR2 sequences are SEHNR and FQNEAQ (reference sequence). The V gene lost 5 bases and the J gene lost 8 bases, with 9 bases spanning the gap. Here the CDR3 DNA reads TGTGCCAGCAGCCAGGCCTGGGGGGAGCTGTTTTTT. It specifies CASSQAWGELFF.

The chain is built from TRBV9 and TRBJ2-1, with D possibly matching TRBD1 (5 bases). Trimming pared 4 bases from V and 4 bases from J, leaving 12 bases between. The length of the CDR3 is 14 residues. Germline loops: CDR1 SGDLS, CDR2 YYNGEE. CDR3 in amino acids: CASSTSTVYNEQFF. The CDR3 region has the DNA TGTGCCAGCAGCACTTCGACAGTGTACAATGAGCAGTTCTTC. Filled out from reference TRBV9 and TRBJ2-1, the complete variable domain reads DSGVTQTPKHLITATGQRVTLRCSPRSGDLSVYWYQQSLDQGLQFLIQYYNGEERAKGNILERFSAQQFPDLHSELNLSSLELGDSALYFCASSTSTVYNEQFFGPGTRLTVL.